The clone carrying this TCR beta chain was counted many times. Antigen unknown. The source of the sample is a study of response to subunit inactivated influenza vaccine. A single record per CDR3 protein comes from TCRdb applying MiXCR to the RT-PCR reads. The sample holds around 490,000 distinct CDR3 sequences; 6.5% to 8% are singletons and the top ten take about an eighth. Germline values: CDR1 SEHNR, CDR2 FQNEAQ (reference sequence). The CDR3 totals 13 residues. The V end lost 5 bases, the J end lost 7 bases, and 11 bases lay between the germline ends. Study results and limitations: It was the authors' suggestion that each seasonal influenza vaccination recruits few new T cells.

This chain joins TRBV7-9 and TRBJ1-4, with a weak D call TRBD1 (5 bases). The TCR originated in a man between 50 and 69 years old who received an inactivated influenza vaccine. The sample in question was PBMCs from blood, obtained 23 to 25 months after vaccination. CDR3 sequence (DNA): TGTGCCAGCAGCCTTGGGACTTCTGAAAAACTGTTTTTT. Its protein is CASSLGTSEKLFF.